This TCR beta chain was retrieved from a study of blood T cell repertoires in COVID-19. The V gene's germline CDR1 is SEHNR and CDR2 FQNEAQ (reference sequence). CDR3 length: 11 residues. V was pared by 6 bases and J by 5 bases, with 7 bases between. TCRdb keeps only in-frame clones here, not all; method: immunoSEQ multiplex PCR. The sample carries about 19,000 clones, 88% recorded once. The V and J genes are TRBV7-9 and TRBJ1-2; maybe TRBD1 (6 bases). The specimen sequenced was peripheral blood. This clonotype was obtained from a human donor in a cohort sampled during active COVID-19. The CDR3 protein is CASRTGYGYTF. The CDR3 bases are TGTGCCAGCAGGACAGGTTATGGCTACACCTTC.